The rows below give T cell receptor beta chains drawn from one sample of a study of cytomegalovirus exposure and HLA in healthy donors. The method was immunoSEQ multiplex PCR; TCRdb's version includes in-frame clones alone and lacks a portion of them. The profile covers about 200,000 clones, with over 65% appearing a single time and 15% to 17% taken by the ten largest. Sequencing was carried out using PBMCs. The receptors shown here come from a man aged 35 to 55 in good health and CMV-seronegative. The conserved cysteine and the conserved F or W are not part of the CDR3 here. The order of the fields is J gene, clone size, V gene, D gene, CDR3 protein. D genes are given only for firm matches. The listing skips clone size in some rows; elsewhere it reads once, few, many or a size class.

J gene: TRBJ1-4; clone size: -; V gene: TRBV10-3; D gene: TRBD1; CDR3 protein: AISESLGTGGEKLF
J gene: TRBJ2-7; clone size: few; V gene: TRBV9; D gene: TRBD1; CDR3 protein: ASSASGTGGYEQY
J gene: TRBJ2-4; clone size: -; V gene: TRBV5-6; D gene: TRBD1; CDR3 protein: ASSRTGVSKNIQY
J gene: TRBJ1-1; clone size: -; V gene: TRBV5-1; D gene: -; CDR3 protein: ASSLARHTEAF
J gene: TRBJ1-3; clone size: -; V gene: TRBV28; D gene: -; CDR3 protein: ASNLRGGNTIY
J gene: -; clone size: -; V gene: TRBV5-6; D gene: TRBD1; CDR3 protein: ASSFQGESYEQY
J gene: TRBJ1-2; clone size: -; V gene: TRBV6-5; D gene: TRBD1; CDR3 protein: ASTEKLTGDGYT
J gene: TRBJ1-2; clone size: few; V gene: TRBV6-4; D gene: -; CDR3 protein: ASRTPGSDGYT
J gene: TRBJ2-3; clone size: -; V gene: TRBV6-1; D gene: -; CDR3 protein: ASRVGGGGDTQY
J gene: TRBJ1-1; clone size: once; V gene: TRBV2; D gene: TRBD1; CDR3 protein: ASRGQASAPEAF
J gene: TRBJ2-7; clone size: -; V gene: TRBV11-2; D gene: -; CDR3 protein: ASSLGRRGSVEQY
J gene: TRBJ1-1; clone size: -; V gene: TRBV6-6; D gene: -; CDR3 protein: ASSNRAMGNTEAF
J gene: TRBJ1-6; clone size: few; V gene: TRBV5-6; D gene: -; CDR3 protein: ASRSEGVLNSPLH
J gene: TRBJ2-7; clone size: -; V gene: TRBV4-2; D gene: TRBD2; CDR3 protein: ASSQDGTSGNEQY
J gene: TRBJ2-1; clone size: few; V gene: TRBV18; D gene: -; CDR3 protein: ASSPYNEQF
J gene: TRBJ1-5; clone size: -; V gene: TRBV5-1; D gene: -; CDR3 protein: ASSLGGLGQPQH
J gene: TRBJ1-2; clone size: -; V gene: TRBV11-2; D gene: -; CDR3 protein: ASSVTDKNYGYT